The 32 T cell receptor beta chains reported below all come from one sample, sequenced in a study of T cells after yellow fever vaccination. From the 5' RACE reads, TCRdb called clonotypes with MiXCR, one entry per CDR3 protein. The repertoire has hundreds of thousands of distinct CDR3 sequences, about 12% of them found once; the top ten carry just under 15%. Sequences were derived from PBMCs, sampled on the day of the yellow fever booster vaccination. These receptors were obtained from a man in his thirties or forties who received the YFV17D yellow fever vaccine.

This chain uses TRBV19 with TRBJ2-2; 10 bases fit TRBD2. With V trimmed by 0 bases and J by 2 bases, 3 bases remained unmatched. The CDR3 covers 17 residues. Per germline, CDR1 LNHDA and CDR2 SQIVND (reference sequence). The CDR3 coding sequence is TGTGCCAGTAGTATAGACCTAGCGGGAGATAACACCGGGGAGCTGTTTTTT. The encoded protein is CASSIDLAGDNTGELFF. The full variable domain, completed using reference TRBV19 and TRBJ2-2, is DGGITQSPKYLFRKEGQNVTLSCEQNLNHDAMYWYRQDPGQGLRLIYYSQIVNDFQKGDIAEGYSVSREKKESFPLTVTSAQKNPTAFYLCASSIDLAGDNTGELFFGEGSRLTVL.

This clonotype was observed a few times. This rearrangement joins TRBV12-3 or TRBV12-4 to TRBJ2-1; 7 nucleotides align to TRBD2. J was trimmed by 4 bases and V by 5 bases; bases with no gene match: 5. The CDR3 consists of 14 residues. CDR3 nucleotide sequence: TGTGCCAGCAGTGCGGGGGACCATTACAATGAGCAGTTCTTC. Its translation: CASSAGDHYNEQFF.

There are a few counts of this clonotype. The J gene is TRBJ2-5, the V gene TRBV5-1, with 8 bases identical to TRBD2. Trimming cost V 2 bases and J 3 bases; bases outside gene matches: 9. Germline V gene lookup returns CDR1 SGHRS and CDR2 YFSETQ. The CDR3 contains 16 residues. The CDR3 DNA sequence: TGCGCCAGCAGCTTAGCCGGGACTAGACCAGAAGAGACCCAGTACTTC. This sequence encodes CASSLAGTRPEETQYF. The full variable domain, with the rest looked up from reference TRBV5-1 and TRBJ2-5, is KAGVTQTPRYLIKTRGQQVTLSCSPISGHRSVSWYQQTPGQGLQFLFEYFSETQRNKGNFPGRFSGRQFSNSRSEMNVSTLELGDSALYLCASSLAGTRPEETQYFGPGTRLLVL.

In its sample, this clonotype was seen a few times. The chain joins TRBV7-2 to TRBJ2-5; 8 nucleotides align to TRBD2. V shed 5 bases, J shed 7 bases, and the junction held 12 bases outside the gene matches. The CDR3 loop spans 15 amino acids. Germline lookup yields CDR1 SGHTA and CDR2 FQGNSA. CDR3 amino acids: CASSVPSGPAGTQYF. The CDR3 DNA sequence: TGTGCCAGCAGCGTCCCTAGCGGGCCCGCGGGGACCCAGTACTTC.

The chain joins TRBV7-2 to TRBJ1-6; 7 bases line up with TRBD1. The CDR3 is made up of 14 amino acids. The V gene end was trimmed by 3 bases and the J gene end by 8 bases; junction bases not matched to a gene: 4. CDR1 and CDR2 (germline): SGHTA, FQGNSA. DNA for the CDR3: TGTGCCAGCAGCTTTGGGACAGCCTATTCACCCCTCCACTTT. Protein product: CASSFGTAYSPLHF. The full variable domain, its missing parts supplied by reference TRBV7-2 and TRBJ1-6, is GAGVSQSPSNKVTEKGKDVELRCDPISGHTALYWYRQSLGQGLEFLIYFQGNSAPDKSGLPSDRFSAERTGGSVSTLTIQRTQQEDSAVYLCASSFGTAYSPLHFGNGTRLTVT.

The chain carries TRBV5-1 and TRBJ2-4; D unresolved. Germline loops: CDR1 SGHRS, CDR2 YFSETQ. Between the trimmed V and J ends, which lost 7 bases and 8 bases, there was a span of 13 bases. The CDR3 is 12 residues long. The CDR3 region is CASSEQGYIQYF. The CDR3 nucleotides read TGCGCCAGCTCAGAACAAGGATACATTCAGTACTTC.

J is TRBJ2-1 and V is TRBV5-1; 10 bases are a match to TRBD2. CDR1 SGHRS and CDR2 YFSETQ come from the germline V gene. The V segment lost 0 bases and the J segment 5 bases; nucleotides outside the gene matches: 5. The CDR3 is 16 amino acids. For the CDR3, the DNA is TGCGCCAGCAGCTTGGGACTAGCGGGTCTTGACAATGAGCAGTTCTTC. It yields the protein CASSLGLAGLDNEQFF.

This clonotype was counted at least ten times. The chain links TRBV5-1 to TRBJ2-7, with TRBD2 identical over 8 bases. The V segment lost 0 bases and the J segment 4 bases; nucleotides outside the gene matches: 3. Germline V lookup: CDR1 SGHRS, CDR2 YFSETQ. The CDR3 is 14 amino acids. CDR3 sequence (DNA): TGCGCCAGCAGCTTGGGGCGGGAGGTTTACGAGCAGTACTTC. Translating gives CASSLGREVYEQYF. Drawing the rest from reference TRBV5-1 and TRBJ2-7, the complete variable domain is KAGVTQTPRYLIKTRGQQVTLSCSPISGHRSVSWYQQTPGQGLQFLFEYFSETQRNKGNFPGRFSGRQFSNSRSEMNVSTLELGDSALYLCASSLGREVYEQYFGPGTRLTVT.

Worth noting for this clonotype: A junction boundary mismatches the germline segment, possibly from a read error. The genes are TRBV7-2 and TRBJ2-6; D ambiguous. This CDR3 spans 17 amino acids. Per germline, CDR1 SGHTA and CDR2 FQGNSA. CDR3 coding DNA: TGTGCCAGAAGCTTATCGGCAGGATACTCTGGGGCCAACGTCCTGACTTTC. As protein: CARSLSAGYSGANVLTF.

This chain joins TRBV20-1 and TRBJ2-2, with D perhaps TRBD1 or TRBD2 (7 bases each). Germline V lookup: CDR1 DFQATT, CDR2 SNEGSKA (reference sequence). V lost 6 bases and J 1 base, leaving 12 bases between the germline ends. CDR3 length: 14 amino acids. Written as DNA, the CDR3 is TGCAGTGCCGACAGGGAGGGGAACACCGGGGAGCTGTTTTTT. It translates to CSADREGNTGELFF.

This clonotype was counted between two and nine times. CDR3 in DNA: TGTGCCAGCAGTTACCCCCCACAGGGGAACACCGGGGAGCTGTTTTTT. Encoded protein: CASSYPPQGNTGELFF. The J gene is TRBJ2-2, the V gene TRBV6-5; TRBD1 is a possible D gene (6 bases). V was shortened by 2 bases and J by 1 base, with 11 bases between the two germline ends. Germline CDR1 and CDR2: MNHEY and SVGAGI. The CDR3 is 16 residues long.

This clonotype turned up a few times. The gene calls are TRBV6-5 and TRBJ2-3; weak D call: TRBD1 (6 bases). The V and J ends lost 4 bases and 7 bases respectively, with 9 bases between them. The CDR3 loop spans 12 amino acids. Germline loops: CDR1 MNHEY, CDR2 SVGAGI. The CDR3 spells CASSLGGNTQYF. The DNA for the CDR3 is TGTGCCAGCAGTTTAGGGGGAAATACGCAGTATTTT.

The chain employs TRBV7-9 and TRBJ2-1; the match to TRBD2 covers 10 bases. V trimming: 11 bases; J trimming: 10 bases; junction bases outside the gene matches: 11. Germline-derived CDR1 and CDR2 are SEHNR and FQNEAQ (reference sequence). The CDR3 extends over 13 amino acids. The CDR3 DNA reads as TGTGCCGGGAGCCCAGCGGGAGGGCAAGAGCAGTTCTTC. Translating it yields CAGSPAGGQEQFF.

This clonotype appeared a few times. V is TRBV27 and J is TRBJ1-5; possibly TRBD1 for D (6 bases). There are 13 residues in the CDR3. Germline loops: CDR1 MNHEY, CDR2 SMNVEV (reference sequence). V lost 3 bases and J 5 bases, leaving 8 bases between the germline ends. In DNA, the CDR3 is TGTGCCAGCAGTTTGCGGGGGCATCAGCCCCAGCATTTT. It is translated as CASSLRGHQPQHF.

This clonotype was counted between two and nine times. The chain links TRBV20-1 to TRBJ2-1, with TRBD2 identical over 7 bases. The CDR3 contains 12 residues. The V and J ends lost 4 bases and 8 bases, in that order; junction bases with no gene match: 5. Germline V gene data show CDR1 as DFQATT and CDR2 as SNEGSKA (reference sequence). The CDR3 loop reads CSANRGEDEQFF. The CDR3 DNA reads TGCAGTGCTAACCGGGGGGAGGATGAGCAGTTCTTC.

In this sample, this clonotype turned up a few times. This chain uses TRBV20-1 with TRBJ1-2; a possible D gene is TRBD1 (6 bases). CDR1 and CDR2 (germline): DFQATT, SNEGSKA (reference sequence). CDR3 size: 15 residues. Trimming cost V 2 bases and J 4 bases, with 17 bases left between them. As DNA, the CDR3 is TGCAGTGCTAGATATCAGGGGAGTCAGGGCTATGGCTACACCTTC. Protein sequence: CSARYQGSQGYGYTF.

This chain links TRBV6-2 or TRBV6-3 with TRBJ2-1, with D perhaps matching TRBD2 (5 bases). Between the trimmed V and J ends, which lost 7 bases and 7 bases, there was a span of 17 bases. Germline V CDR1 and CDR2: MNHEY, SVGEGT. There are 14 residues in the CDR3. The CDR3 sequence is CASTNVLVGNEQFF. CDR3 coding DNA: TGTGCCAGCACCAACGTACTAGTGGGTAATGAGCAGTTCTTC.

This clonotype was detected ten times or more. This sequence joins TRBV20-1 and TRBJ2-7; no definite D call. This CDR3 spans 12 amino acids. Germline values: CDR1 DFQATT, CDR2 SNEGSKA (reference sequence). V was clipped by 1 base and J by 5 bases, with 9 bases between them. CDR3 amino acids: CSARVRSHEQYF. The CDR3 nucleotides are TGCAGTGCTAGAGTACGGTCCCACGAGCAGTACTTC.

This chain connects TRBV27 to TRBJ2-1; 8 nucleotides agree with TRBD2. This CDR3 is 17 amino acids long. J lost 7 bases, V lost 3 bases, and 14 bases had no gene match. CDR1 is MNHEY, CDR2 SMNVEV, per germline (reference sequence). The CDR3: CASSFSLLAGTPNEQFF. The CDR3 region has the DNA TGTGCCAGCAGTTTCAGCCTCCTAGCGGGTACCCCTAATGAGCAGTTCTTC.

The chain couples TRBV7-2 to TRBJ2-3; D is undetermined. Trimming shortened V by 10 bases and J by 4 bases, and 12 bases separated the two germline ends. CDR3 length equals 12 residues. Germline V CDR1 and CDR2: SGHTA, FQGNSA. CDR3 sequence (DNA): TGTGCCACGGGTAGGGTTGCAGATACGCAGTATTTT. Translation gives CATGRVADTQYF.

The chain uses TRBV28 and TRBJ2-7; weak D call: TRBD1 (6 bases). The CDR3 contains 17 residues. Germline V gives CDR1 MDHEN, CDR2 SYDVKM. V lost 3 bases, J lost 0 bases, and 18 bases lay in between. CDR3: CASSFDVAGANSYEQYF. CDR3 coding DNA: TGTGCCAGCAGTTTCGATGTGGCAGGGGCAAACTCCTACGAGCAGTACTTC. The full variable domain, with the rest looked up from reference TRBV28 and TRBJ2-7, is DVKVTQSSRYLVKRTGEKVFLECVQDMDHENMFWYRQDPGLGLRLIYFSYDVKMKEKGDIPEGYSVSREKKERFSLILESASTNQTSMYLCASSFDVAGANSYEQYFGPGTRLTVT.

The genes are TRBV29-1 and TRBJ2-7; the D gene is possibly TRBD1 (6 bases). Germline V gene sequence: CDR1 SQVTM, CDR2 ANQGSEA. V was clipped by 5 bases and J by 1 base, with 9 bases between them. The CDR3 has 12 amino acids. The CDR3 coding sequence is TGCAGCGTTTCGACAGGATCCTACGAGCAGTACTTC. Amino acids: CSVSTGSYEQYF.

The chain is built from TRBV12-5 and TRBJ2-5; 7 bases match TRBD2. Trimming took 6 bases from V and 1 from J; bases not matched to a gene: 2. The length of the CDR3 is 13 residues. Germline V gene data show CDR1 as LGHNT and CDR2 as FRNRAP. The CDR3 DNA reads as TGTGCTAGTGGGGCTAGCGGCCAAGAGACCCAGTACTTC. Protein product: CASGASGQETQYF.

The chain is built from TRBV24-1 and TRBJ2-7, with D maybe TRBD1 (5 bases). Per the germline V gene, CDR1 is KGHDR and CDR2 is SFDVKD. V was cut by 5 bases and J by 0 bases, with 10 bases left in between. The CDR3 extends over 14 amino acids. The CDR3 loop reads CATSATDSSYEQYF. The CDR3 DNA reads TGTGCCACCAGTGCAACAGACAGCTCCTACGAGCAGTACTTC.

There are a few counts of this clonotype. The DNA of the CDR3 is TGCGCCAGCAGCCAATCCGGGACGGATAGCTCCTACGAGCAGTACTTC. Its protein product is CASSQSGTDSSYEQYF. This rearrangement joins TRBV4-3 to TRBJ2-7; D may be TRBD1 or TRBD2 (5 bases each). The CDR3 has 16 residues. With 2 bases removed from V and 0 bases from J, the gap between germline ends came to 14 bases. Per germline, CDR1 LGHNA and CDR2 YSLEER.

This clonotype was observed a handful of times. V and J are TRBV7-2 and TRBJ2-2; maybe TRBD1 (6 bases). This CDR3 is built from 12 residues. Trimming left V 9 bases short and J 6 bases short, with 11 bases between. Germline V gives CDR1 SGHTA, CDR2 FQGNSA. The CDR3 spells CARLQGPGELFF. CDR3 DNA sequence: TGTGCCAGACTACAGGGCCCCGGGGAGCTGTTTTTT.

In its sample, this clonotype was seen many times. This chain joins TRBV6-1 and TRBJ2-7; D is perhaps TRBD2 (5 bases). V lost 5 bases and J 3 bases, leaving 11 bases between the germline ends. The CDR3 extends over 13 amino acids. CDR1 and CDR2 (germline): MNHNS, SASEGT. CDR3 sequence reads: CASSPGKDYEQYF. CDR3 nucleotides: TGTGCCAGCAGTCCGGGAAAGGACTACGAGCAGTACTTC.

CDR3 DNA: TGCAGTGCGGGCCAGGGGGCGGTCTACGAGCAGTACTTC. Encoded protein: CSAGQGAVYEQYF. The chain recombines TRBV20-1 with TRBJ2-7; TRBD1 aligns across 8 bases. The CDR3 is made up of 13 amino acids. The germline V gene encodes CDR1 DFQATT and CDR2 SNEGSKA (reference sequence). V was pared by 6 bases and J by 3 bases, with 7 bases of the junction left unmatched.

This clonotype came up many times. This chain uses TRBV30 with TRBJ2-2; 7 bases are a match to TRBD2. The germline gives CDR1 GTSNPN, CDR2 SVGIG (reference sequence). Trimming cost V 1 base and J 4 bases; bases outside gene matches: 3. The CDR3 is 14 residues long. CDR3 residues: CAWSGTRFTGELFF. The CDR3 DNA is TGTGCCTGGAGTGGGACTAGGTTCACCGGGGAGCTGTTTTTT.

The gene calls are TRBV29-1 and TRBJ1-2; D is undetermined. V lost 4 bases and J 7 bases, leaving 10 bases between the germline ends. The CDR3 is 11 amino acids. CDR1 and CDR2 from the germline V gene are SQVTM and ANQGSEA. The CDR3 is CSVGEDGGYTF. The CDR3 coding sequence is TGCAGCGTTGGGGAAGATGGTGGCTACACCTTC.

In the case of this clonotype: At one end the junction does not follow the germline gene, possibly because of a read error. The chain has TRBV3-1 and TRBJ1-6; TRBD1 might be the D (5 bases). CDR3 length equals 13 residues. Germline V gene lookup returns CDR1 LGHDT and CDR2 YNNKEL (reference sequence). The DNA of the CDR3 is TGTGCCAGCGGCCAGGGAGGTAATTCACCCCTCCACTTT. Its translation: CASGQGGNSPLHF.

The chain couples TRBV29-1 to TRBJ1-5, with 7 bases identical to TRBD1. Germline V gives CDR1 SQVTM, CDR2 ANQGSEA. The CDR3 length is 13 residues. The V segment lost 7 bases and the J segment 5 bases; nucleotides outside the gene matches: 8. CDR3 DNA: TGCAGCGCCACGACAGGGCGAGATCAGCCCCAGCATTTT. It encodes CSATTGRDQPQHF.